These T cell receptor beta chains were read from a single sample in a study of T cell repertoires in cytomegalovirus infection. TCRdb passed the reads through MiXCR, listing each CDR3 protein once. Here the sample spans more than 350,000 distinct CDR3 sequences, approximately 31% being singletons. The material sequenced was PBMCs. Source of these receptors: a human donor in good health (CMV status not recorded). Some clones in this sample may be carry-over from other donors' samples. Both conserved end residues are part of each CDR3. Each record gives: clone size, J gene, D gene, V gene, CDR3 protein, CDR3 DNA. The D gene is left open where the match is weak. Clone size is not always given. Where it is, it says once, few, many or a class for expanded clones.

few TRBJ2-5 TRBD2 TRBV5-4 CASSPKRGVQETQYF TGTGCCAGCAGCCCTAAGCGGGGGGTACAAGAGACCCAGTACTTC
NA TRBJ2-7 NA TRBV2 CASSEEWFILSYEQYF TGTGCCAGCAGTGAAGAGTGGTTCATACTTTCCTACGAGCAGTACTTC
many TRBJ1-6 NA TRBV4-1 CASSQTDSRSSSSYNSPLHF TGCGCCAGCAGCCAAACCGACTCTCGCTCTTCGAGCTCCTATAATTCACCCCTCCACTTT
many TRBJ2-1 NA TRBV11-2 CASSLSGFDNEQFF TGTGCCAGCAGCCTTAGCGGTTTCGACAATGAGCAGTTCTTC
NA TRBJ1-6 NA TRBV15 CATSRDQNYNSPLHF TGTGCCACCAGCAGAGATCAGAACTATAATTCACCCCTCCACTTT
NA TRBJ1-5 TRBD1 TRBV12-3/TRBV12-4 CASSLTGTGNQPQHF TGTGCCAGCAGTTTAACGGGGACAGGGAATCAGCCCCAGCATTTT
many TRBJ1-6 NA TRBV7-2 CASSSLKGTATLRPASPLHF TGTGCCAGCAGCTCCCTCAAGGGGACCGCCACCCTTCGACCGGCCTCACCCCTCCACTTT
NA TRBJ2-1 NA TRBV4-2 CASSQGGPGEQFF TGTGCCAGCAGCCAAGGGGGGCCGGGGGAGCAGTTCTTC
few TRBJ2-1 NA TRBV7-9 CASSLLGGTRSYNEQFF TGTGCCAGCAGCTTATTGGGCGGGACCCGCTCCTACAATGAGCAGTTCTTC
few TRBJ1-6 NA TRBV7-8 CASSSPLGGYNSPLHF TGTGCCAGCAGCTCACCACTTGGGGGGTATAATTCACCCCTCCACTTT
once TRBJ2-3 NA TRBV20-1 CSARERETSTDTQYF TGCAGTGCTAGAGAGCGGGAAACTAGCACAGATACGCAGTATTTT
NA TRBJ1-1 NA TRBV27 CASSHMWDTEAFF TGTGCCAGCAGTCATATGTGGGACACTGAAGCTTTCTTT
many TRBJ2-7 NA TRBV7-8 CASSPQSGRPHYEQYF TGTGCCAGCAGCCCCCAATCGGGCAGACCGCACTACGAGCAGTACTTC
NA TRBJ1-3 TRBD1 TRBV7-9 CASSIDRGQDGNTIYF TGTGCCAGCAGCATTGACAGGGGCCAGGACGGAAACACCATATATTTT
few TRBJ1-1 NA TRBV11-2 CASSLTGGGWGAEAFF TGTGCCAGCAGCCTTACCGGCGGGGGCTGGGGCGCTGAAGCTTTCTTT
NA TRBJ1-5 NA TRBV6-1 CASSDLPGANQPQHF TGTGCCAGCAGTGATCTCCCGGGGGCCAATCAGCCCCAGCATTTT
few TRBJ1-1 NA TRBV7-2 CASSSGLVGGGTEAFF TGTGCCAGCAGCTCCGGATTGGTTGGAGGGGGAACTGAAGCTTTCTTT
NA TRBJ2-1 TRBD1 TRBV7-8 CASSSTGTGTNYNEQFF TGTGCCAGCAGCTCAACCGGGACAGGGACCAACTACAATGAGCAGTTCTTC
few TRBJ2-1 TRBD2 TRBV20-1 CSAEAGTSGNNEQFF TGCAGTGCAGAAGCCGGGACTAGCGGAAACAATGAGCAGTTCTTC
once TRBJ1-2 NA TRBV6-1 CASMAVNYGYTF TGTGCCAGCATGGCGGTTAACTATGGCTACACCTTC
NA TRBJ2-1 NA TRBV4-1 CASSLISQGGEQFF TGCGCCAGCAGCCTCATATCACAGGGAGGTGAGCAGTTCTTC
NA TRBJ2-7 NA TRBV6-6 CASSYSIRYEQYF TGTGCCAGCAGTTACTCGATTCGTTACGAGCAGTACTTC
few TRBJ2-5 NA TRBV7-9 CASSGAGVEETQYF TGTGCCAGCAGCGGGGCAGGGGTCGAGGAGACCCAGTACTTC
many TRBJ2-7 NA TRBV4-3 CASSQYSPGGDWVSVYEQYF TGCGCCAGCAGCCAATATTCACCCGGGGGCGATTGGGTTTCTGTCTACGAGCAGTACTTC
many TRBJ2-4 NA TRBV15 CATSLLGGYGKNIQYF TGTGCCACCAGCCTGCTCGGTGGCTACGGAAAAAACATTCAGTACTTC
few TRBJ2-1 TRBD2 TRBV19 CASSMRPGLLYNEQFF TGTGCCAGTAGTATGAGGCCGGGACTATTGTACAATGAGCAGTTCTTC
NA TRBJ2-2 NA TRBV4-1 CASSLPLEGGTTGELIF TGCGCCAGCAGCCTCCCCCTCGAGGGGGGTACCACCGGGGAGCTTATTTTT
many TRBJ2-5 TRBD1 TRBV7-6 CASSPTGGNSKTQYF TGTGCCAGCAGCCCTACAGGGGGGAATTCAAAGACCCAGTACTTC
NA TRBJ2-7 TRBD2 TRBV11-2 CASSFMTSGGLPWEQYF TGTGCCAGCAGCTTTATGACTAGCGGGGGATTGCCCTGGGAGCAGTACTTC
NA TRBJ2-1 NA TRBV6-2/TRBV6-3 CASRRSGQGRNEQFF TGTGCCAGCAGGAGGTCAGGGCAAGGTCGCAATGAGCAGTTCTTC
few TRBJ2-3 TRBD2 TRBV12-5 CASGLLLTRGGGGDSTDTQYF TGTGCTAGTGGTTTGTTACTCACCCGGGGGGGGGGGGGGGATAGCACAGATACGCAGTATTTT
NA TRBJ2-2 TRBD2 TRBV6-5 CASSYSSGAGGLNTGELFF TGTGCCAGCAGTTACTCGTCGGGAGCGGGGGGCCTTAACACCGGGGAGCTGTTTTTT
many TRBJ2-7 NA TRBV5-1 CASSLGTGRVEQYF TGCGCCAGCAGCTTGGGGACAGGGAGGGTTGAGCAGTACTTC
many TRBJ2-3 NA TRBV7-2 CASSYRQSTDTQYF TGTGCCAGCAGCTACCGACAGAGCACAGATACGCAGTATTTT
few TRBJ1-1 NA TRBV7-6 CASSLSGGDTEAFF TGTGCCAGCAGCTTAAGCGGCGGGGACACTGAAGCTTTCTTT
many TRBJ2-1 NA TRBV12-3/TRBV12-4 CASSGQLRSNEQFF TGTGCCAGCAGTGGACAGCTACGGAGCAATGAGCAGTTCTTC
NA TRBJ2-7 NA TRBV19 CASRLADISSYEQYF TGTGCCAGTAGATTGGCCGACATTAGCTCCTACGAGCAGTACTTC
NA TRBJ1-3 NA TRBV25-1 CASQIEGPGNTIYF TGTGCCAGCCAAATCGAAGGACCTGGAAACACCATATATTTT
few TRBJ1-5 NA TRBV6-1 CASREVPGASHQPQHF TGTGCCAGCAGGGAAGTCCCGGGGGCATCACATCAGCCCCAGCATTTT
NA TRBJ1-2 TRBD1 TRBV7-9 CASSAMQGAGDGYTF TGTGCCAGCAGCGCGATGCAGGGGGCAGGAGATGGCTACACCTTC
many TRBJ2-3 NA TRBV7-2 CASTRDFLNTDTQYF TGTGCCAGCACCCGGGACTTTCTAAACACAGATACGCAGTATTTT
many TRBJ1-6 NA TRBV7-6 CASSLDPGGSNSPLHF TGTGCCAGCAGCTTAGACCCTGGAGGGAGCAATTCACCCCTCCACTTT
many TRBJ1-4 NA TRBV6-5 CASSSLWGDEKLFF TGTGCCAGCAGTTCTCTGTGGGGGGATGAAAAACTGTTTTTT
NA TRBJ2-7 NA TRBV2 CASIPGGGLYEQYF TGTGCCAGCATACCAGGGGGGGGACTCTACGAGCAGTACTTC
few TRBJ1-1 TRBD1 TRBV6-6 CASSLQGAKAFF TGTGCCAGCAGTTTACAGGGGGCGAAAGCTTTCTTT
few TRBJ1-2 NA TRBV11-1 CASSLRSYYGYTF TGTGCCAGCAGCTTAAGGAGTTACTATGGCTACACCTTC
few TRBJ2-5 TRBD1 TRBV7-9 CASSSATGGVQETQYF TGTGCCAGCAGCTCGGCAACAGGGGGTGTACAAGAGACCCAGTACTTC
NA TRBJ1-6 TRBD1 TRBV4-1 CASSQGRQGDSPLHF TGCGCCAGCAGCCAAGGCCGACAGGGTGATTCACCCCTCCACTTT